The 2 T cell receptor beta chains below were found in one sample sequenced in a study of cytomegalovirus exposure and HLA in healthy donors. Primers included in the PCR were 60 Vbeta and 13 Jbeta primers. Profiled with immunoSEQ multiplex PCR; TCRdb holds only in-frame clones, not every one. This table has about 69,000 clones, 65% to 75% appearing once. Sequencing input: PBMCs. Receptors were obtained from a woman between 55 and 75 years old in good health and CMV-seropositive.

The chain has TRBV6-6 and TRBJ2-1; 14 positions match TRBD2. The CDR3 is 15 amino acids. Trimming removed 7 bases from V and 6 bases from J; junction bases left unmatched: 5. Germline V CDR1 and CDR2: MNHNY, SVGAGI (reference sequence). CDR3 region: CASKGGLAGVNEQFF. CDR3 bases: TGTGCCAGCAAGGGGGGACTAGCGGGGGTCAATGAGCAGTTCTTC.

The rearrangement uses TRBV7-9 and TRBJ2-4; no reliable D call. This CDR3 has 14 residues. Germline values: CDR1 SEHNR, CDR2 FQNEAQ (reference sequence). The V end was cut by 2 bases, the J end by 1 base, with 6 bases between. Written as DNA, the CDR3 is TGTGCCAGCAGCTTAAGCATGGCCAAAAACATTCAGTACTTC. Its translation: CASSLSMAKNIQYF.